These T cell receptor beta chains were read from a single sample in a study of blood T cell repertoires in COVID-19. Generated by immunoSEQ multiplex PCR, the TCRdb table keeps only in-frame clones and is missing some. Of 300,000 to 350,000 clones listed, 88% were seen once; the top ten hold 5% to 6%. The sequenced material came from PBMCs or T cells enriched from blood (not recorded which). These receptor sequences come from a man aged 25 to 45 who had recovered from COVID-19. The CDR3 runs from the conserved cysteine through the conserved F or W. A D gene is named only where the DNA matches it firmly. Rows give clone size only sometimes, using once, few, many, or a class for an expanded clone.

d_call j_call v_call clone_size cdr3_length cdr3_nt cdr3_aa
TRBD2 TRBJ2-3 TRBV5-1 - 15 TGCGCCAGCAGCTTGGGACTAGCGGGGTTGGATACGCAGTATTTT CASSLGLAGLDTQYF
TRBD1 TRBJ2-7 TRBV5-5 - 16 TGTGCCAGCAGCCAATCAGCGACAGGGAGCTCCTACGAGCAGTACTTC CASSQSATGSSYEQYF
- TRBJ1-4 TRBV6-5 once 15 TGTGCCAGCAGTAGGACAGCTGCAACTAATGAAAAACTGTTTTTT CASSRTAATNEKLFF
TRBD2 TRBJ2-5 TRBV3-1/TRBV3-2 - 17 TGTGCCAGCAGCCATCTAGCAGCGGGGGGGGAACAAGAGACCCAGTACTTC CASSHLAAGGEQETQYF
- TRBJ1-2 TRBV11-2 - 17 TGTGCCAGCAGCCCCCTATCAGCCCGCCCCGGGATGGGTGGCTACACCTTC CASSPLSARPGMGGYTF
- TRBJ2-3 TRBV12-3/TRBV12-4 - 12 TGTGCCAGCAGTTTCTCGGGGGATACGCAGTATTTT CASSFSGDTQYF
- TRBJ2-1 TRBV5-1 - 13 TGCGCCAGCAGCTTAACTAGTCTCAATGAGCAGTTCTTC CASSLTSLNEQFF
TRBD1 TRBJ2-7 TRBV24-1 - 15 TGTGCCACCAGTGATTTTCGGACAGGGGCGTACGAGCAGTACTTC CATSDFRTGAYEQYF
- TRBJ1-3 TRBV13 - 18 TGTGCCAGCAGCTTAGCGAGTAAGGGGCCTACCTCTGGAAACACCATATATTTT CASSLASKGPTSGNTIYF
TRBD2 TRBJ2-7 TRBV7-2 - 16 TGTGCCAGCAGCACCCTCGGACTAGCGGGGGGGTACGAGCAGTACTTC CASSTLGLAGGYEQYF
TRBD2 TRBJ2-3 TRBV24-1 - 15 TGTGCCACCAGTGATACGGGGGAGGGGACAGATACGCAGTATTTT CATSDTGEGTDTQYF
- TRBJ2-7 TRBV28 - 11 TGTGCCAGCACTTCCTCCTACGAGCAGTACTTC CASTSSYEQYF
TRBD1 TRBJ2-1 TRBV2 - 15 TGTGCCAGCAGGGAGGACAGGGCCTCCTACAATGAGCAGTTCTTC CASREDRASYNEQFF
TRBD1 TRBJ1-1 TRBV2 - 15 TGTGCCAGCAGTGATAGGAAGGGGGCGGTCGCTGAAGCTTTCTTT CASSDRKGAVAEAFF
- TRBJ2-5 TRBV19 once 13 TGTGCCAGTAGTATTGACGGAGAAGAGACCCAGTACTTC CASSIDGEETQYF
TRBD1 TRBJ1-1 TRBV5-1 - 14 TGCGCCAGCAGCCGAACCACAGGGGTGACTGAAGCTTTCTTT CASSRTTGVTEAFF
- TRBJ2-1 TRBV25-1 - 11 TGTGCCAGCGGGGGACAAAATGAGCAGTTCTTC CASGGQNEQFF
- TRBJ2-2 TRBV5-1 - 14 TGCGCCAGCACTCCGGGACAGAACACCGGGGAGCTGTTTTTT CASTPGQNTGELFF
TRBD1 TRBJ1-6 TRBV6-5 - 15 TGTGCCAGCAGTTACTGGGACAGGGGAAATTCACCCCTCCACTTT CASSYWDRGNSPLHF
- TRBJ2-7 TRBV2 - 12 TGTGCCAGCAGTGAGAGCGGCTACGAGCAGTACTTC CASSESGYEQYF
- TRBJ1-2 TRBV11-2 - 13 TGTGCCAGCAGCCCGCGTCGTGACTATGGCTACACCTTC CASSPRRDYGYTF
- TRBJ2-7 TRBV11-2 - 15 TGTGCCAGCAGCTTAGAGATAGGGGGCTCCTACGAGCAGTACTTC CASSLEIGGSYEQYF
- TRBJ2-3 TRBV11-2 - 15 TGTGCCAGCAGCCCTGGAGGAACTAGCACAGATACGCAGTATTTT CASSPGGTSTDTQYF
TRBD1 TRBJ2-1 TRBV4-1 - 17 TGCGCCAGCAGCCAAGAACTTTCTACAGGGGGCGGGAATGAGCAGTTCTTC CASSQELSTGGGNEQFF
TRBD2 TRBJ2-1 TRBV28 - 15 TGTGCCAGCAGCCTCTTCAGCGGGGGGGCCTTTGAGCAGTTCTTC CASSLFSGGAFEQFF
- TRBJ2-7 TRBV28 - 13 TGTGCCAGCAGTTTGGGCGAAGTCTACGAGCAGTACTTC CASSLGEVYEQYF
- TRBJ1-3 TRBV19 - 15 TGTGCCAGTAGGTCGACATATACCTCTGGAAACACCATATATTTT CASRSTYTSGNTIYF
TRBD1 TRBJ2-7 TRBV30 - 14 TGTGCCTGGAGGGGACAGGGGGCAAACTACGAGCAGTACTTC CAWRGQGANYEQYF
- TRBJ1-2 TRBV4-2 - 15 TGTGCCAGCAGCCAAGATCAGGAGCGGAACTATGGCTACACCTTC CASSQDQERNYGYTF
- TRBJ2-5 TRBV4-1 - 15 TGCGCCAGCAGCCTCCAGGGGAAGGGGCGAGAGACCCAGTACTTC CASSLQGKGRETQYF
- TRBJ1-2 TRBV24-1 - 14 TGTGCCACCAGTGATTCACAGGAGTTAAGCGGCTACACCTTC CATSDSQELSGYTF
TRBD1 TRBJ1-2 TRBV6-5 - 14 TGTGCCAGCAGCACCGACAGGGCGTTTGATGGCTACACCTTC CASSTDRAFDGYTF
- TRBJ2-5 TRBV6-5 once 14 TGTGCCAGCAGGCGAGACACTTCCCGGGGGACCCAGTACTTC CASRRDTSRGTQYF
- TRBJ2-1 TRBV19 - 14 TGTGCCAGTAGTTTCGGGATGTCCTACAATGAGCAGTTCTTC CASSFGMSYNEQFF
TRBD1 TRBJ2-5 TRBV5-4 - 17 TGTGCCAGCAGCTTGGACTGGGCAGGGGGCGAGGGGGAGACCCAGTACTTC CASSLDWAGGEGETQYF
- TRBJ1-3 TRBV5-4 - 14 TGTGCCAGCAGCTTGTGGACTCGAGGAAACACCATATATTTT CASSLWTRGNTIYF
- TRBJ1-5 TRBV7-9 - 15 TGTGCCAGCAGCTTGGGGACTGCTCTCAATCAGCCCCAGCATTTT CASSLGTALNQPQHF
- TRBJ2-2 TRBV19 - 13 TGTGCCAGTAGTATCGGTGTCACCGGGGAGCTGTTTTTT CASSIGVTGELFF
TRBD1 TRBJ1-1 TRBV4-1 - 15 TGCGCCAGCAGCCTAACGGGACAGGGGGTCAGTGAAGCTTTCTTT CASSLTGQGVSEAFF
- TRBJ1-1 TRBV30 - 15 TGTGCCTGGAATAACCCGGGACACGGGAACACTGAAGCTTTCTTT CAWNNPGHGNTEAFF
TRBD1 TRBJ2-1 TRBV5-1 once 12 TGCGCCAGCAGCTCACAGGGGAATGAGCAGTTCTTC CASSSQGNEQFF
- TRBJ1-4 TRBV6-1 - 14 TGTGCCAGCAGTGAGGGGGGGTTTTTTGAAAAACTGTTTTTT CASSEGGFFEKLFF
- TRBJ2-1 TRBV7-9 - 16 TGTGCCAGCAGCTTGAAAGCGGACGGCCCCTACAATGAGCAGTTCTTC CASSLKADGPYNEQFF
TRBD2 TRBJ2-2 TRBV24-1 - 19 TGTGCCACCAGTGACCTAGCGGGGGGGCCCGGATTCGACACCGGGGAGCTGTTTTTT CATSDLAGGPGFDTGELFF
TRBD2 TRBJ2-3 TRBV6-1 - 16 TGTGCCAGCAGTGAACTCCCAGCGGGGGGTGAGGATACGCAGTATTTT CASSELPAGGEDTQYF
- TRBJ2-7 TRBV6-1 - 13 TGTGCCAGCAGTGAAGTTGGTCAGGGCGAGCAGTACTTC CASSEVGQGEQYF
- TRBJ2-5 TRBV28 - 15 TGTGCCAGCAGTTTAAGATTGGGTGCGGGAAGGACCCAGTACTTC CASSLRLGAGRTQYF
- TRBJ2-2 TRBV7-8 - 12 TGTGCCAGCAGCTTTATGAGTGGGGAGCTGTTTTTT CASSFMSGELFF